These T cell receptor beta chains were read from a single sample in a study of blood T cell repertoires in COVID-19. The protocol was immunoSEQ multiplex PCR, while the TCRdb copy is restricted to in-frame clones and leaves out a portion. The table has under 130,000 clones, around 81% seen once. Sample: peripheral blood. Source of these receptors: a man of 80 years or more with acute or convalescent COVID-19. Both conserved end residues are part of each CDR3. Fields, in order: clone size, V gene, D gene, J gene, CDR3 DNA, CDR3 protein. The D gene is left open where the match is weak. Part of the rows lack a size; the others show once, few, many or a class for expanded clones.

.	TRBV5-6	.	TRBJ1-2	TGTGCCAGCAGCCCCCGAACAGGGATCCGACAATATGGCTACACCTTC	CASSPRTGIRQYGYTF
.	TRBV3-1/TRBV3-2	.	TRBJ1-3	TGTGCCAGCAGCCGATCGACAGCTTTGTCTGGAAACACCATATATTTT	CASSRSTALSGNTIYF
few	TRBV7-3	TRBD2	TRBJ2-3	TGTGCCAGCAGCCTAGCGGGATCCACAGATACGCAGTATTTT	CASSLAGSTDTQYF
.	TRBV2	.	TRBJ1-2	TGTGCCAGCAGACCCACCGCGTCCCGCTATGGCTACACCTTC	CASRPTASRYGYTF
.	TRBV2	.	TRBJ1-2	TGTGCCAGCAGACAGAAGGGATCGGGGAGTGGCTACACCTTC	CASRQKGSGSGYTF
once	TRBV19	TRBD1	TRBJ1-1	TGTGCCAGTAGGCTGACCGGGACAGGGGAAGCAGAAGCTTTCTTT	CASRLTGTGEAEAFF
.	TRBV2	.	TRBJ1-1	TGTGCCAGCAGTGTGGCTCAAGGGGCCCACAGTGAAGCTTTCTTT	CASSVAQGAHSEAFF
.	TRBV6-2/TRBV6-3	TRBD2	TRBJ2-5	TGTGCCAGCAGTTACTTACTAGCGGGAGTTGACCAAGAGACCCAGTACTTC	CASSYLLAGVDQETQYF
.	TRBV2	TRBD1	TRBJ2-1	TGTGCCAGCAGGAAGCAGGGGGTAGCAGATGAGCAGTTCTTC	CASRKQGVADEQFF
.	TRBV20-1	TRBD1	TRBJ1-2	TGCAGTGCTAGGTCGGACAGGGGATCCCCCTTC	CSARSDRGSPF
few	TRBV27	TRBD2	TRBJ2-7	TGTGCCAGCAGTCTGTCTAGCGGGGGTGAATTCGAGCAGTACTTC	CASSLSSGGEFEQYF
.	TRBV12-3/TRBV12-4	.	TRBJ1-1	TGTGCCAGCAGTTTAGGTATGAACACTGAAGCTTTCTTT	CASSLGMNTEAFF
.	TRBV27	.	TRBJ2-1	TGTGCCAGCAGTTCGCCGGGGGACCTCTTC	CASSSPGDLF
few	TRBV4-3	.	TRBJ1-2	TGCGCCAGCAGCCAGCCGGGGAGTGCTAACTATGGCTACACCTTC	CASSQPGSANYGYTF
few	TRBV28	.	TRBJ1-5	TGTGCCAGCAGTCAGGCCCTTAGCAATCAGCCCCAGCATTTT	CASSQALSNQPQHF
.	TRBV29-1	.	TRBJ1-4	TGCAGCACCCTCGGGGGTGCAACTAATGAAAAACTGTTTTTT	CSTLGGATNEKLFF
.	TRBV30	.	TRBJ2-3	TGTGCCTGGACAAGTCAGGGGGGTGAGACAGATACGCAGTATTTT	CAWTSQGGETDTQYF
.	TRBV12-5	TRBD1	TRBJ1-5	TGTGCTAGTGGCATACAGGGGTATCAGCCCCAGCATTTT	CASGIQGYQPQHF
.	TRBV29-1	.	TRBJ1-2	TGCAGCGCAATCCCTGACAGAGGCGGCGGCTACACCTTC	CSAIPDRGGGYTF
.	TRBV7-9	.	TRBJ1-1	TGTGCCAGCAGCTTACAGGCTGGGAACACTGAAGCTTTCTTT	CASSLQAGNTEAFF
.	TRBV9	TRBD2	TRBJ2-1	TGTGCCAGCAGCCCCCGGAGGCTAGCGGGACCCACCTACAATGAGCAGTTCTTC	CASSPRRLAGPTYNEQFF
.	TRBV5-1	.	TRBJ2-1	TGCGCCAGCAGCTTTAGAGGTTCCTACAATGAGCAGTTCTTC	CASSFRGSYNEQFF
.	TRBV6-1	.	TRBJ1-2	TGTGCCAGCAGTGAGAGCATCTATGGCTACACCTTC	CASSESIYGYTF
.	TRBV7-2	TRBD2	TRBJ2-5	TGTGCCAGCAGCCCTTCGGGACTAGCGGGAGAAAAGACCCAGTACTTC	CASSPSGLAGEKTQYF
.	TRBV5-5	TRBD1	TRBJ2-7	TGTGCCAGCAGCTGGGGGACAGGCTCCTACGAGCAGTACTTC	CASSWGTGSYEQYF
.	TRBV18	TRBD1	TRBJ2-7	TGTGCCAGCTCACGACCGGCGACAGGGTCCTACGAGCAGTACTTC	CASSRPATGSYEQYF
.	TRBV6-2/TRBV6-3	TRBD2	TRBJ2-1	TGTGCCAGCAGTTACGGCGGGAGCAGGAATGAGCAGTTCTTC	CASSYGGSRNEQFF
.	TRBV5-1	.	TRBJ1-1	TGCGCCAGCAGCTTGGAAGGGAGCACTGAAGCTTTCTTT	CASSLEGSTEAFF
.	TRBV5-1	.	TRBJ1-4	TGCGCCAGCCGGTCCAGGCCTGCAACTAATGAAAAACTGTTTTTT	CASRSRPATNEKLFF
.	TRBV7-6	TRBD1	TRBJ1-1	TGTGCCAGCAGCTTAGCCCAGACAGGGATGAACACTGAAGCTTTCTTT	CASSLAQTGMNTEAFF
.	TRBV28	TRBD2	TRBJ2-1	TGTGCCAGCAGAGGCCCAAGCGGGAGCTCCTACAATGAGCAGTTCTTC	CASRGPSGSSYNEQFF
few	TRBV28	.	TRBJ1-1	TGTGCCAGCACTTCGGGAACTGGGGAGTGGAACACTGAAGCTTTCTTT	CASTSGTGEWNTEAFF
.	TRBV18	.	TRBJ2-7	TGTGCCAGCTCTGAGACCTACGAGCAGTACTTC	CASSETYEQYF
.	TRBV28	.	TRBJ1-2	TGTGCCAGCAGTGGAATGGGAACAGGTTACTATGGCTACACCTTC	CASSGMGTGYYGYTF
.	TRBV5-4	TRBD2	TRBJ2-7	TGTGCCAGCAGCTTTGGGCGGGAGATTTCCTACGAGCAGTACTTC	CASSFGREISYEQYF
.	TRBV7-9	TRBD1	TRBJ1-4	TGTGCCAGCAGTAGGACAGGGTGGGATGAAAAACTGTTTTTT	CASSRTGWDEKLFF
.	TRBV11-3	TRBD2	TRBJ2-2	TGTGCCAGCAGTTTAAGCGGGAGGAGGAACACCGGGGAGCTGTTTTTT	CASSLSGRRNTGELFF
.	TRBV5-8	.	TRBJ1-5	TGTGCCAGCAGCTTGTCGACAGGAGTAGGTCAGCCCCAGCATTTT	CASSLSTGVGQPQHF
.	TRBV28	TRBD2	TRBJ2-1	TGTGCCAGCAGTTTACTTAGCGGGCCGAGCTCCTACAATGAGCAGTTCTTC	CASSLLSGPSSYNEQFF
.	TRBV18	TRBD1	TRBJ1-5	TGTGCCAGCTCACGACAGGGAGGAAGCAATCAGCCCCAGCATTTT	CASSRQGGSNQPQHF
once	TRBV11-2	.	TRBJ1-2	TGTGCCAGCAGCCTAGTTGGAGGGGATGGCTACACCTTC	CASSLVGGDGYTF
.	TRBV7-2	TRBD2	TRBJ2-1	TGTGCCAGCAGGGAACTAGCGGGCTTGTACAATGAGCAGTTCTTC	CASRELAGLYNEQFF
.	TRBV7-8	TRBD2	TRBJ2-7	TGTGCCAGCAGCAAAGGGACTAGCGGGATGACCTACGAGCAGTACTTC	CASSKGTSGMTYEQYF
.	TRBV10-3	.	TRBJ1-1	TGTGCCATCAGTGTTCGGGGGGACGGTGAAGCTTTCTTT	CAISVRGDGEAFF
.	TRBV19	.	TRBJ1-1	TGTGCCAGTACCGCTGGGGGGGGAATGGGCACTGAAGCTTTCTTT	CASTAGGGMGTEAFF
.	TRBV5-5	.	TRBJ1-2	TGTGCCAGCAGCTTGGACGGGAATCGAGGCTACACCTTC	CASSLDGNRGYTF
.	TRBV18	TRBD1	TRBJ2-4	TGTGCCAGCTCACCCGGACAGGTAGCCAAAAACATTCAGTACTTC	CASSPGQVAKNIQYF
.	TRBV29-1	.	TRBJ1-5	TGCAGCGCCCGGCAAGGAGGCGGCAATCAGCCCCAGCATTTT	CSARQGGGNQPQHF
.	TRBV28	TRBD1	TRBJ2-5	TGTGCCAGCAGTACCCAGCATGGGGCAGGGGGGACCCAGTACTTC	CASSTQHGAGGTQYF
.	TRBV7-8	TRBD2	TRBJ2-7	TGTGCCAGCACCGTCTCTCCACTTGACCGGGGGGGCAGGTACGAGCAGTACTTC	CASTVSPLDRGGRYEQYF
.	TRBV6-5	TRBD2	TRBJ2-3	TGTGCCACAGCGGGGGGCACAGATACGCAGTATTTT	CATAGGTDTQYF
.	TRBV30	.	TRBJ1-2	TGTGCCTGGAGTGTATCGGGAAATGGCTACACCTTC	CAWSVSGNGYTF